The 12 T cell receptor beta chains reported below all come from one sample, sequenced in a study of post-analysis software for immune sequencing data. Whole-study results and caveats: Controls showed lower frequencies than patients for five TRBV segments, and TRBV5-6, TRBV5-1 and TRBV20-1 were among these.

Researchers reported that TCR beta cDNA libraries carried unique molecular identifiers. TCRdb reprocessed the PCR reads with MiXCR, giving one entry per CDR3 protein. The sample includes around 710,000 distinct CDR3 sequences, more than 45% of them seen just once. The antigens these receptors bind are not known. The sequencing sample was made of blood. The receptors were sampled from a girl aged 5 to 17 with multiple sclerosis.

The V call is TRBV27, the J call TRBJ2-5; no definite D call. Trimming pared 8 bases from V and 5 bases from J, leaving 6 bases between. The CDR3 loop spans 10 amino acids. Germline-derived CDR1 and CDR2 are MNHEY and SMNVEV (reference sequence). CDR3 coding DNA: TGTGCCAGCCCGACGGAGACCCAGTACTTC. This gives the protein CASPTETQYF.

This clonotype appeared a few times. The rearrangement links TRBV6-5 to TRBJ2-3, with D tentatively TRBD2 (6 bases). V was shortened by 2 bases and J by 4 bases, with 16 bases between the two germline ends. Looked up from germline, CDR1 is MNHEY and CDR2 is SVGAGI. The length of the CDR3 is 16 residues. The chain's CDR3 is CASSYEGTPGPDTQYF. In DNA form, the CDR3 reads TGTGCCAGCAGTTACGAGGGGACTCCAGGCCCAGATACGCAGTATTTT.

The sample holds many counts of this clonotype. The chain employs TRBV11-2 and TRBJ2-1; the D is unclear. CDR3 size: 13 residues. V was cut by 4 bases and J by 2 bases, with 6 bases left in between. In germline, CDR1 is SGHAT, CDR2 FQNNGV. In nucleotides, the CDR3 is TGTGCCAGCAGCTCCATTGCCTACAATGAGCAGTTCTTC. Amino acids: CASSSIAYNEQFF.

The chain recombines TRBV15 with TRBJ1-5; 12 bases agree with TRBD1. CDR3 length: 15 residues. Looked up from germline, CDR1 is LNHNV and CDR2 is YYDKDF (reference sequence). The V segment lost 4 bases and the J segment 14 bases; nucleotides outside the gene matches: 12. In DNA form, the CDR3 reads TGTGCCACCAGCACTACCGGGACAGGGGGCCTTAGCAAGCATTTT. Its translation: CATSTTGTGGLSKHF. Full variable domain (remainder filled in from reference TRBV15 and TRBJ1-5): DAMVIQNPRYQVTQFGKPVTLSCSQTLNHNVMYWYQQKSSQAPKLLFHYYDKDFNNEADTPDNFQSRRPNTSFCFLDIRSPGLGDTAMYLCATSTTGTGGLSKHFGDGTRLSIL.

This clonotype has a handful of counts. This chain joins TRBV7-8 and TRBJ2-1; 7 nucleotides match TRBD2. V was clipped by 2 bases and J by 5 bases; unmatched bases: 9. The CDR3 runs 16 residues. Looked up from germline, CDR1 is SGHVS and CDR2 is FQNEAQ. The CDR3 DNA reads TGTGCCAGCAGCTTACTCGCGGGAGTGGTAAACAATGAGCAGTTCTTC. The encoded protein is CASSLLAGVVNNEQFF.

The CDR3 spells CSGRRDRGEQYF. CDR3 bases: TGCAGTGGGCGCAGGGATAGAGGCGAGCAGTACTTC. The chain carries TRBV29-1 and TRBJ2-5; possibly TRBD1 for D (5 bases). The DNA end favors TRBJ2-7, so the J call may be wrong. Per the germline V gene, CDR1 is SQVTM and CDR2 is ANQGSEA. This CDR3 has 12 residues.

The rearrangement uses TRBV7-2 and TRBJ2-5; 15 bases line up with TRBD2. This CDR3 has 15 residues. J was trimmed by 4 bases and V by 4 bases; bases with no gene match: 1. Looked up from germline, CDR1 is SGHTA and CDR2 is FQGNSA. The CDR3 DNA reads as TGTGCCAGCAGCTCGGGACTAGCGGGAGGAGAGACCCAGTACTTC. The encoded protein is CASSSGLAGGETQYF.

The chain is built from TRBV12-3 or TRBV12-4 and TRBJ1-1, with D possibly TRBD1 on 5 matching bases. Trimming shortened V by 3 bases and J by 3 bases, and 17 bases separated the two germline ends. The CDR3 spans 16 residues. The CDR3 sequence is CASSFTPGRGDTEAFF. DNA of the CDR3: TGTGCCAGCAGTTTCACCCCGGGGCGAGGGGACACTGAAGCTTTCTTT.

The chain links TRBV12-3 or TRBV12-4 to TRBJ2-1; no firm D call. Trimming took off 8 bases at V and 7 bases at J, with 9 bases between the two ends. There are 11 residues in the CDR3. The CDR3 here is CASLLVNEQFF. The DNA of the CDR3 is TGTGCCAGCCTCCTAGTGAATGAGCAGTTCTTC.

The rearrangement uses TRBV28 and TRBJ2-4; a weak D match, TRBD1 (7 bases). This CDR3 has 16 amino acids. Trimming removed 2 bases from V and 3 bases from J, with 14 bases in between. Germline V gene lookup returns CDR1 MDHEN and CDR2 SYDVKM. This CDR3 is CASSLRSGGGKNIQYF. The CDR3, as DNA: TGTGCCAGCAGTTTAAGGTCAGGGGGAGGCAAAAACATTCAGTACTTC.

The rearrangement uses TRBV12-3 or TRBV12-4 and TRBJ2-7; 10 bases are a match to TRBD2. V lost 6 bases and J lost 0; bases outside the gene matches: 11. The CDR3 spans 17 residues. CDR3 in DNA: TGTGCCAGCAGCCCTCGCCGCCTAGCGGGAGACTCCTACGAGCAGTACTTC. Amino acids: CASSPRRLAGDSYEQYF.

This clonotype has only a few counts. The chain recombines TRBV15 with TRBJ2-1, with no clear D. Looked up from germline, CDR1 is LNHNV and CDR2 is YYDKDF (reference sequence). The CDR3 has 16 amino acids. Deletions cut 3 bases from V and 7 bases from J, with 19 bases between. For the CDR3, the DNA is TGTGCCACCAGCAGGGGCCCGCCTCAGAGAGTTAATGAGCAGTTCTTC. Translated: CATSRGPPQRVNEQFF.